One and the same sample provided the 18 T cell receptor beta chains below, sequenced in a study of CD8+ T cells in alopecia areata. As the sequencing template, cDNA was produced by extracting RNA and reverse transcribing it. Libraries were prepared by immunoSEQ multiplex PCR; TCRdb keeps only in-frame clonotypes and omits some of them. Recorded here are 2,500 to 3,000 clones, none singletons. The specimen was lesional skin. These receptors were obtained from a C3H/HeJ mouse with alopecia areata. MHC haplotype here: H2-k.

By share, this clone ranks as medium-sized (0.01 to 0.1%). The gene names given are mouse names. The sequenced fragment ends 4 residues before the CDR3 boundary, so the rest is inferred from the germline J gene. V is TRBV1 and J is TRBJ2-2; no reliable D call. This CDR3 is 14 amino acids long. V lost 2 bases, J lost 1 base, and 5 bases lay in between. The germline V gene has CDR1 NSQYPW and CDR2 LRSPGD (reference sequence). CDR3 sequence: CTCSATENTGQLYF. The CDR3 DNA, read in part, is TGCACCTGCAGTGCAACAGAAAACACCGGG.

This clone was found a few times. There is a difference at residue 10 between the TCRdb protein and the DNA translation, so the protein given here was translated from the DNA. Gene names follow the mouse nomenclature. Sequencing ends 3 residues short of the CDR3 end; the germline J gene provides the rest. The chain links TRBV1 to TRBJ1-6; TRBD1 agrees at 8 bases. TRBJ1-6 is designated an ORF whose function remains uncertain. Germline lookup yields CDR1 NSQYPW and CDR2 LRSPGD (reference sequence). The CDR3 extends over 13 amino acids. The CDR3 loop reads CTCSAVTGDTLYF. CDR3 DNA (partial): TGCACCTGCAGTGCAGTGACAGGGGACACC.

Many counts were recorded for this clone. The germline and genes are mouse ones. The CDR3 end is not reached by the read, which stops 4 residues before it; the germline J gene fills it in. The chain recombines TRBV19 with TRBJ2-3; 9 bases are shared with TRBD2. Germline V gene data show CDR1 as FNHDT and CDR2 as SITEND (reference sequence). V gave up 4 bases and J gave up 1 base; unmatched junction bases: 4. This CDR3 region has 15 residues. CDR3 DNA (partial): TGTGCCAGCAGTCTCTACTGGGGGGGTGCAGAA. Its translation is CASSLYWGGAE. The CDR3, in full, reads CASSLYWGGAETLYF.

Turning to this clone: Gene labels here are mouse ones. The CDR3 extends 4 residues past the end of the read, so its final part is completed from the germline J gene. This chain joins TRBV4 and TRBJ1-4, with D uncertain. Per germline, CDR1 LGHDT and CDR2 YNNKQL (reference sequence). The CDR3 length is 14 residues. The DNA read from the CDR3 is TGTGCCAGCAGCTATCAGGCGGGTGGCGAA. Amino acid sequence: CASSYQAGGE. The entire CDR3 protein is CASSYQAGGERLFF. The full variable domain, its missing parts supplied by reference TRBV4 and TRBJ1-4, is ETAVFQTPNYHVTQVGNEVSFNCKQTLGHDTMYWYKQDSKKLLKIMFSYNNKQLIVNETVPRRFSPQSSDKAHLNLRIKSVEPEDSAVYLCASSYQAGGERLFFGHGTKLSVL.

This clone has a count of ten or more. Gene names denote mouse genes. The part of the CDR3 DNA that was read is TGTGCCTGGAGGGGACAGGGGTTAGGGAACACA. Protein: CAWRGQGLGNT. The CDR3 reads in full as CAWRGQGLGNTEVFF. This chain links TRBV31 with TRBJ1-1; TRBD1 aligns across 10 bases. The read falls 4 residues short of the CDR3 end, and the missing part is taken from the germline J gene. The V gene's germline CDR1 is GKSSPN and CDR2 SITVG. This CDR3 has 15 amino acids. With 3 bases clipped from V and 1 base from J, the junction kept 5 bases outside the gene matches.

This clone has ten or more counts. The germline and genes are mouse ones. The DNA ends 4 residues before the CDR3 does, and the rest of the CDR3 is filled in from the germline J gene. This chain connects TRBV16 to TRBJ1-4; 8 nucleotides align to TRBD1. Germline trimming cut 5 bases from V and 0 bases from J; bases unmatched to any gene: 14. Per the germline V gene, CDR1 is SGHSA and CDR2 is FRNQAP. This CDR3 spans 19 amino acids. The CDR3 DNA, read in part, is TGTGCAAGCAGCCCCGTATCGGGACAGGACCCCTTTTCCAACGAA. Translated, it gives CASSPVSGQDPFSNE. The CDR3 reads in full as CASSPVSGQDPFSNERLFF.

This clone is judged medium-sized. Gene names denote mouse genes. Partial CDR3 DNA: TGTGCCAGCAGCCTGGGGGACAGGGAAGAC. It is translated as CASSLGDRED. The full-length CDR3 reads as CASSLGDREDTQYF. The rearrangement links TRBV14 to TRBJ2-5; 9 bases align to TRBD1. The read is 4 residues too short to cover the CDR3 end, so that end is filled in from the germline J gene. This CDR3 comprises 14 residues. CDR1 SGHDT and CDR2 FRDEAV come from the germline V gene. The full variable domain, in which reference TRBV14 and TRBJ2-5 provide the parts outside the CDR3, is EAGVTQSPRYAVLQEGQAVSFWCDPISGHDTLYWYQQPRDQGPQLLVYFRDEAVIDNSQLPSDRFSAVRPKGTNSTLKIQSAKQGDTATYLCASSLGDREDTQYFGPGTRLLVL.

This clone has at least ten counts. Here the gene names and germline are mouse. Incomplete CDR3 DNA: TGCACCTGCAGTGGACGGAAGGGACAGGGAGGTGAC. Translated: CTCSGRKGQGGD. The whole CDR3 sequence is CTCSGRKGQGGDTQYF. The chain combines TRBV1 with TRBJ2-5; TRBD1 matches at 9 bases. The CDR3 end falls 4 residues outside the read, so it is completed with the germline J gene. Germline values: CDR1 NSQYPW, CDR2 LRSPGD (reference sequence). The CDR3 spans 16 residues.

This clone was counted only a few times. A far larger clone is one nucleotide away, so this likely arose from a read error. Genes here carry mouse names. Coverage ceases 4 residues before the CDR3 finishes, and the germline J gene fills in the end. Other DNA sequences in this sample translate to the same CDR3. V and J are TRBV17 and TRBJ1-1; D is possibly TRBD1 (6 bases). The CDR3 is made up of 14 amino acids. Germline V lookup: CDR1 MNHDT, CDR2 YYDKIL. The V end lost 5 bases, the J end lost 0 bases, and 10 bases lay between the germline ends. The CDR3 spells CASSLQGANTEVFF. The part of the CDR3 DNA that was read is TGTGCTAGCAGTCTACAGGGAGCAAACACA. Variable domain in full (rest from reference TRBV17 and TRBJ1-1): DTTVKQNPRYKLARVGKPVNLICSQTMNHDTMYWYQKKPNQAPKLLLFYYDKILNREADTFEKFQSSRPNNSFCSLYIGSAGLEYSAMYLCASSLQGANTEVFFGKGTRLTVV.

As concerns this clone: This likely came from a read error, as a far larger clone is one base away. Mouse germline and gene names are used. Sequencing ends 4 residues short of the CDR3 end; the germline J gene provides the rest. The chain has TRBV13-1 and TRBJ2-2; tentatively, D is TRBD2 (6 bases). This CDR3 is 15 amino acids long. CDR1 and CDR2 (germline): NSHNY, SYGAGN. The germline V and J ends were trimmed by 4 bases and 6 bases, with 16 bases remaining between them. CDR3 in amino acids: CASSRNRGDAGQLYF. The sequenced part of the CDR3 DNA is TGTGCCAGCAGTCGGAACCGGGGGGACGCCGGG.

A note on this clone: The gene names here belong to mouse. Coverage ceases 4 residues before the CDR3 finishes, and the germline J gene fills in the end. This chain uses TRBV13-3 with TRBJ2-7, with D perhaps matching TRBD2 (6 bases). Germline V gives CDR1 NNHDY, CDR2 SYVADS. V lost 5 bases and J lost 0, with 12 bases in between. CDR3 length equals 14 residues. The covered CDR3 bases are TGTGCCAGCAGAGACTGGCGAACCTCCTAT. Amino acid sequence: CASRDWRTSY. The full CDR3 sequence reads CASRDWRTSYEQYF.

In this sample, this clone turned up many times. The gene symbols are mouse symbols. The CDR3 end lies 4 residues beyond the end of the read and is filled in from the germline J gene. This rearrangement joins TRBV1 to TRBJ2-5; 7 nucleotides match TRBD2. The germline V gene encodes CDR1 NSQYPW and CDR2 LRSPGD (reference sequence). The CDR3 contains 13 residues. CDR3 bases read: TGCACCTGCAGTGCAGACTGGGGGGAC. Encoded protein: CTCSADWGD. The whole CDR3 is CTCSADWGDTQYF.

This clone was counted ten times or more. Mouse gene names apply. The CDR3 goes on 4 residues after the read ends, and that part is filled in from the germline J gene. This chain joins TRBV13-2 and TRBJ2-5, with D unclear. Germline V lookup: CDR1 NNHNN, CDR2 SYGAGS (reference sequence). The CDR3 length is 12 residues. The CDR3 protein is CASGDVRDTQYF. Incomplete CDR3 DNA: TGTGCCAGCGGTGATGTAAGGGAC.

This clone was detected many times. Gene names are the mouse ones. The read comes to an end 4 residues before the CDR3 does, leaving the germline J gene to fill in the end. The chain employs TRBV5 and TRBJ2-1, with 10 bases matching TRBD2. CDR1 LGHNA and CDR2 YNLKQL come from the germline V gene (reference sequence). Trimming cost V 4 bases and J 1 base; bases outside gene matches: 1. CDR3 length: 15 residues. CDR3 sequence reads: CASSPDWGNYAEQFF. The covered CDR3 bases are TGTGCCAGCAGCCCGGACTGGGGGAACTATGCT.

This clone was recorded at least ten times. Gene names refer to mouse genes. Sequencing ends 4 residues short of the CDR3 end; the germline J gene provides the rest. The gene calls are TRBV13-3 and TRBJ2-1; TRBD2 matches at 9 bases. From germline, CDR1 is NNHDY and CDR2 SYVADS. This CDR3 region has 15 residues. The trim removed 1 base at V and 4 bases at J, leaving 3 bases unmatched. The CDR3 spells CASSDPWGGYAEQFF. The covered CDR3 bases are TGTGCCAGCAGTGATCCCTGGGGGGGTTATGCT.

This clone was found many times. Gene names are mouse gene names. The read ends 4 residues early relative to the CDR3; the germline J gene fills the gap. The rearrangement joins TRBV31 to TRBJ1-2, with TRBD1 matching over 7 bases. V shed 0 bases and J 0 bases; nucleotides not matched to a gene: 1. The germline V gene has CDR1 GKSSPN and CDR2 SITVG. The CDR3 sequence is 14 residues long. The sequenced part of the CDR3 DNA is TGTGCCTGGAGTCTCGGGACAGCAAACTCC. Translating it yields CAWSLGTANS. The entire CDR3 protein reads CAWSLGTANSDYTF.

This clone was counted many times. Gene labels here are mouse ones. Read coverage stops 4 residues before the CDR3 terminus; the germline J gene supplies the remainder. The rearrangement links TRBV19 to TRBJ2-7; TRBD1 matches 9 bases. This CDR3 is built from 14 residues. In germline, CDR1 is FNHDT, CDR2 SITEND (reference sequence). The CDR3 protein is CASSIGDREDEQYF. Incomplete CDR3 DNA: TGTGCCAGCAGTATTGGGGACAGGGAGGAT. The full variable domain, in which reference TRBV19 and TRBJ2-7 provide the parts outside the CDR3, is GGIITQTPKFLIGQEGQKLTLKCQQNFNHDTMYWYRQDSGKGLRLIYYSITENDLQKGDLSEGYDASREKKSSFSLTVTSAQKNEMAVFLCASSIGDREDEQYFGPGTRLTVL.

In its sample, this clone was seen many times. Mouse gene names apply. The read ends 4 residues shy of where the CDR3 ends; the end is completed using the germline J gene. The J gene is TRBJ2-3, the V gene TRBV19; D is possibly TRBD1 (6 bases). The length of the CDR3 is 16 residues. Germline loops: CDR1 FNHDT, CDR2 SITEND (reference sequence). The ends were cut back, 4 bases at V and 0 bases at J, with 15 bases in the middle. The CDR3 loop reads CASSPLDRTSAETLYF. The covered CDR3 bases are TGTGCCAGCAGTCCCTTGGACAGAACTAGTGCAGAA.